Each of the 8 T cell receptor beta chains below was sequenced from the same sample in a study of naive and memory T cell subsets. Both TRBC1 and TRBC2 were covered by a beta constant-region primer of two equimolar oligonucleotides. MiXCR, run by TCRdb on the UMI-ligation and nested PCR reads, gives a single entry per CDR3 protein. This table has 150,000 or so distinct CDR3 sequences, approximately 15% appearing once. The sample consisted of naive CD4+ T cells from blood. The receptors derive from a human donor in good health.

J is TRBJ1-2 and V is TRBV6-2 or TRBV6-3; D unclear. Germline assignment: CDR1 MNHEY and CDR2 SVGEGT. The ends were cut back, 7 bases at V and 4 bases at J, with 7 bases in the middle. The CDR3 runs to 11 residues. This CDR3 reads CASTNGYGYTF. The CDR3 coding sequence is TGTGCCAGCACGAATGGCTATGGCTACACCTTC.

Only a few counts were recorded for this clonotype. This chain connects TRBV7-8 to TRBJ2-2, with a weak D call TRBD2 (7 bases). Trimming removed 5 bases from V and 4 bases from J, with 14 bases in between. The CDR3 covers 15 residues. From germline, CDR1 is SGHVS and CDR2 FQNEAQ. For the CDR3, the DNA is TGTGCCAGCAGCCCCAGGGGCGGGGGCACCGGGGAGCTGTTTTTT. Its protein is CASSPRGGGTGELFF.

CDR3: CASSYSIQRENTGELFF. The CDR3 DNA sequence: TGTGCCAGCAGTTACTCGATCCAGCGGGAGAACACCGGGGAGCTGTTTTTT. The chain carries TRBV6-2 or TRBV6-3 and TRBJ2-2, with 7 positions matching TRBD2. After removal of 0 bases from V and 1 base from J, the junction contained 5 bases not matched to a gene. The CDR3 loop spans 17 amino acids. CDR1 is MNHEY and CDR2 is SVGEGT in the germline V gene.

The gene calls are TRBV5-1 and TRBJ2-3; D is undetermined. Germline-derived CDR1 and CDR2 are SGHRS and YFSETQ. Trimming left V 0 bases short and J 10 bases short, with 12 bases between. The CDR3 runs to 13 residues. The CDR3 region is CASSLAIVPPQYF. The CDR3 nucleotides are TGCGCCAGCAGCTTGGCCATAGTTCCCCCGCAGTATTTT.

Written as DNA, the CDR3 is TGTGCCAGCAGTCTTTCCATATGGACAGCTAGCACAGATACGCAGTATTTT. It specifies CASSLSIWTASTDTQYF. This sequence joins TRBV7-9 and TRBJ2-3; tentative D call: TRBD1 (6 bases). Per the germline V gene, CDR1 is SEHNR and CDR2 is FQNEAQ (reference sequence). The germline V and J ends were trimmed by 6 bases and 0 bases, with 19 bases remaining between them. The CDR3 sequence is 17 residues long.

The CDR3 DNA sequence: TGCAGCGTTGAGGAGGGGGTACGGACAGATACGCAGTATTTT. Protein sequence: CSVEEGVRTDTQYF. The chain couples TRBV29-1 to TRBJ2-3; the D call may be TRBD1 or TRBD2 (6 bases each). Trimming removed 3 bases at V and 3 bases at J, with 13 bases between. Looked up from germline, CDR1 is SQVTM and CDR2 is ANQGSEA. The CDR3 length is 14 residues.

The chain links TRBV20-1 to TRBJ2-2; possible D gene TRBD1, 5 bases. The CDR3 is made up of 14 amino acids. Trimming pared 2 bases from V and 5 bases from J, leaving 12 bases between. CDR1 and CDR2 (germline): DFQATT, SNEGSKA (reference sequence). For the CDR3, the DNA is TGCAGTGCTAGAAAAGGGGAAGGTACCGGGGAGCTGTTTTTT. Translation: CSARKGEGTGELFF.

This clonotype was counted at least ten times. The chain is built from TRBV7-9 and TRBJ2-3, with 14 positions matching TRBD2. Germline assignment: CDR1 SEHNR and CDR2 FQNEAQ (reference sequence). With V trimmed by 3 bases and J by 7 bases, 9 bases remained unmatched. This CDR3 has 17 amino acids. The CDR3 DNA reads TGTGCCAGCAGCTTGATCAAGGGACTAGCGGGAGTAAATACGCAGTATTTT. Amino acid sequence: CASSLIKGLAGVNTQYF. Variable domain in full (rest from reference TRBV7-9 and TRBJ2-3): DTGVSQNPRHKITKRGQNVTFRCDPISEHNRLYWYRQTLGQGPEFLTYFQNEAQLEKSRLLSDRFSAERPKGSFSTLEIQRTEQGDSAMYLCASSLIKGLAGVNTQYFGPGTRLTVL.